The 26 T cell receptor beta chains below come from one sample, sequenced in a study of blood T cell repertoires in COVID-19. Sequencing used immunoSEQ multiplex PCR; TCRdb keeps in-frame clones, though not all of them. The sample consists of around 250,000 clones, 88% of them appearing once. The sequenced material came from PBMCs or T cells enriched from blood (not recorded which). These receptor sequences come from a woman in her forties with acute COVID-19.

This CDR3 reads CASAHSSTYEQYF. For the CDR3, the DNA is TGTGCCAGCGCGCACTCGTCAACCTACGAGCAGTACTTC. The genes are TRBV5-8 and TRBJ2-7; D is uncertain. The germline CDR1 and CDR2 sequences are SGHTS and YDEGEE. Trimming pared 7 bases from V and 2 bases from J, leaving 13 bases between. CDR3 length equals 13 residues.

CDR3 coding DNA: TGTGCCAGCAGCCAACAGGGGCTCGTGGACGAGCAGTACTTC. Translation gives CASSQQGLVDEQYF. The chain is built from TRBV11-2 and TRBJ2-7, with 7 bases identical to TRBD1. The CDR3 contains 14 residues. The J segment lost 5 bases and the V segment lost 5 bases, leaving 9 bases of the junction unmatched. Germline V gene data show CDR1 as SGHAT and CDR2 as FQNNGV.

The V gene is TRBV10-3, the J gene TRBJ2-7, with 7 bases identical to TRBD2. V shed 0 bases and J 6 bases; nucleotides not matched to a gene: 5. CDR1 and CDR2 from the germline V gene are ENHRY and SYGVKD. The CDR3 runs 14 residues. CDR3: CAISESAGAREQYF. The CDR3 nucleotides read TGTGCCATCAGTGAGTCGGCGGGAGCACGCGAGCAGTACTTC.

This clone occurred once. The chain joins TRBV5-1 to TRBJ2-5; TRBD2 matches 7 bases. The trim removed 0 bases at V and 3 bases at J, leaving 5 bases unmatched. This CDR3 contains 15 residues. The germline V gene encodes CDR1 SGHRS and CDR2 YFSETQ. This CDR3 reads CASSLVAGVEETQYF. In DNA form, the CDR3 reads TGCGCCAGCAGCTTGGTTGCGGGAGTGGAAGAGACCCAGTACTTC.

V and J are TRBV7-8 and TRBJ1-3, with TRBD1 identical over 7 bases. V dropped 5 bases and J dropped 8; count of bases not matched to a gene: 6. Germline V lookup: CDR1 SGHVS, CDR2 FQNEAQ. CDR3 length: 13 amino acids. The DNA of the CDR3 is TGTGCCAGCAGCCGTCCAGGGACAGACACCATATATTTT. Its translation: CASSRPGTDTIYF.

The rearrangement links TRBV18 to TRBJ2-6, with TRBD1 as a possible D gene (6 bases). Germline V gives CDR1 KGHSH, CDR2 LQKENI. The CDR3 is 17 residues long. Trimming stripped 3 bases from V and 2 bases from J, with 14 bases between. This CDR3 reads CASSPGNSGAGANVLTF. DNA of the CDR3: TGTGCCAGCTCACCGGGAAACTCAGGGGCTGGGGCCAACGTCCTGACTTTC. Together with reference TRBV18 and TRBJ2-6, the CDR3 gives the full variable domain: NAGVMQNPRHLVRRRGQEARLRCSPMKGHSHVYWYRQLPEEGLKFMVYLQKENIIDESGMPKERFSAEFPKEGPSILRIQQVVRGDSAAYFCASSPGNSGAGANVLTFGAGSRLTVL.

The rearrangement links TRBV4-1 to TRBJ2-7; 7 bases fit TRBD2. The ends lost 4 bases at V and 6 bases at J; junction bases unmatched: 9. The CDR3 contains 14 residues. CDR1 is MGHRA and CDR2 is YSYEKL in the germline V gene. This CDR3 is CASSPGGRLGEQYF. The CDR3 region has the DNA TGCGCCAGCAGCCCGGGAGGACGGCTCGGCGAGCAGTACTTC.

V is TRBV5-4 and J is TRBJ2-1; 11 positions agree with TRBD2. V lost 0 bases, J lost 4 bases, and 3 bases stayed unmatched. The CDR3 runs 16 residues. CDR1 SGHNT and CDR2 YYREEE come from the germline V gene (reference sequence). CDR3 bases: TGTGCCAGCAGCTTGGATCCTAGCGGGGGGTACAATGAGCAGTTCTTC. It specifies CASSLDPSGGYNEQFF. Complete variable domain (other parts from reference TRBV5-4 and TRBJ2-1): ETGVTQSPTHLIKTRGQQVTLRCSSQSGHNTVSWYQQALGQGPQFIFQYYREEENGRGNFPPRFSGLQFPNYSSELNVNALELDDSALYLCASSLDPSGGYNEQFFGPGTRLTVL.

The V call is TRBV5-1, the J call TRBJ2-3, with TRBD2 identical over 10 bases. Trimming removed 4 bases from V and 0 bases from J; junction bases left unmatched: 5. The CDR3 sequence is 16 residues long. In germline, CDR1 is SGHRS, CDR2 YFSETQ. Here the CDR3 DNA reads TGCGCCAGCAGCAAAACTAGCGGGGTGAGCACAGATACGCAGTATTTT. This codes for CASSKTSGVSTDTQYF. Based on the CDR3 plus reference TRBV5-1 and TRBJ2-3, the full variable domain is KAGVTQTPRYLIKTRGQQVTLSCSPISGHRSVSWYQQTPGQGLQFLFEYFSETQRNKGNFPGRFSGRQFSNSRSEMNVSTLELGDSALYLCASSKTSGVSTDTQYFGPGTRLTVL.

This clone has a single count. This chain uses TRBV5-1 with TRBJ2-2; D ambiguous. CDR1 and CDR2 (germline): SGHRS, YFSETQ. The CDR3 totals 12 residues. Trimming stripped 1 base from V and 5 bases from J, with 3 bases between. The CDR3 here is CASSLQTGELFF. Here the CDR3 DNA reads TGCGCCAGCAGCTTGCAGACCGGGGAGCTGTTTTTT.

The chain joins TRBV19 to TRBJ1-2, with D possibly TRBD1 on 6 matching bases. The germline V and J ends were trimmed by 7 bases and 1 base, with 19 bases remaining between them. CDR3 length: 16 amino acids. Germline CDR1 is LNHDA and CDR2 is SQIVND (reference sequence). In nucleotides, the CDR3 is TGTGCCAGTACTCCATCGGACAGCCGACGTAACTATGGCTACACCTTC. Protein: CASTPSDSRRNYGYTF.

The rearrangement links TRBV6-4 to TRBJ1-3, with 7 bases lining up with TRBD1. The CDR3 consists of 18 residues. Germline values: CDR1 MRHNA, CDR2 SNTAGT. The ends lost 6 bases at V and 0 bases at J; junction bases unmatched: 14. The CDR3 is CASSVPTTGWVSGNTIYF. The DNA of the CDR3 is TGTGCCAGCAGCGTCCCCACGACAGGGTGGGTCTCTGGAAACACCATATATTTT.

This clone was seen more than once but under ten times. The rearrangement links TRBV24-1 to TRBJ2-2; no definite D call. The V and J ends lost 3 bases and 7 bases respectively, with 14 bases between them. Germline values: CDR1 KGHDR, CDR2 SFDVKD. This CDR3 contains 15 residues. The CDR3 DNA reads TGTGCCACCAGTGATACCCTAAGCATGATCGGGGAGCTGTTTTTT. Amino acids: CATSDTLSMIGELFF.

The chain links TRBV9 to TRBJ1-6; perhaps TRBD1 as D (5 bases). V gave up 2 bases and J gave up 5 bases, with 11 bases separating them. This CDR3 comprises 15 residues. Germline CDR1 SGDLS, CDR2 YYNGEE. The CDR3 region is CASSVAGVHNSPLHF. CDR3 sequence (DNA): TGTGCCAGCAGCGTGGCGGGGGTCCATAATTCACCCCTCCACTTT. The complete variable domain, with remaining parts taken from reference TRBV9 and TRBJ1-6, reads DSGVTQTPKHLITATGQRVTLRCSPRSGDLSVYWYQQSLDQGLQFLIQYYNGEERAKGNILERFSAQQFPDLHSELNLSSLELGDSALYFCASSVAGVHNSPLHFGNGTRLTVT.

This chain joins TRBV10-3 and TRBJ2-5, with TRBD2 matching 9 bases. Trimming took 4 bases from V and 3 from J; bases not matched to a gene: 12. This CDR3 comprises 17 residues. The germline V gene has CDR1 ENHRY and CDR2 SYGVKD. For the CDR3, the DNA is TGTGCCATCAGTGGCGGAAGTAGCGGGGGAACTAAAGAGACCCAGTACTTC. This translates into CAISGGSSGGTKETQYF.

The chain links TRBV19 to TRBJ2-6, with 10 positions matching TRBD2. The CDR3 runs to 17 residues. V shed 5 bases, J shed 0 bases, and the junction held 4 bases outside the gene matches. CDR1 is LNHDA, CDR2 SQIVND, per germline (reference sequence). The CDR3 here is CASSEGLADSGANVLTF. The CDR3 DNA reads TGTGCCAGTAGTGAAGGACTAGCGGACTCTGGGGCCAACGTCCTGACTTTC.

This chain uses TRBV28 with TRBJ2-7, with a weak D call TRBD1 (5 bases). Germline values: CDR1 MDHEN, CDR2 SYDVKM. Trimming removed 3 bases from V and 3 bases from J, with 12 bases in between. This CDR3 region has 14 residues. The CDR3 DNA sequence: TGTGCCAGCAGTTTTGGGCAGGGCTTCTACGAGCAGTACTTC. This encodes CASSFGQGFYEQYF.

The rearrangement links TRBV6-6 to TRBJ1-1; D gene unclear. V lost 6 bases and J 0 bases, leaving 5 bases between the germline ends. Germline V gene lookup returns CDR1 MNHNY and CDR2 SVGAGI (reference sequence). The CDR3 extends over 12 amino acids. Here the CDR3 reads CASSVLNTEAFF. For the CDR3, the DNA is TGTGCCAGCAGCGTCTTGAACACTGAAGCTTTCTTT.

The V and J genes are TRBV5-4 and TRBJ1-3; a possible D gene is TRBD1 (6 bases). This CDR3 comprises 15 residues. Germline V gives CDR1 SGHNT, CDR2 YYREEE (reference sequence). Trimming pared 4 bases from V and 3 bases from J, leaving 14 bases between. CDR3 in amino acids: CASSRGGVNGNTIYF. The DNA of the CDR3 is TGTGCCAGCAGCCGCGGGGGCGTTAATGGAAACACCATATATTTT.

The CDR3 DNA reads as TGTGCCAGCAGCGGAGGGGGCTCATCTGAAGCTTTCTTT. This encodes CASSGGGSSEAFF. The chain is built from TRBV6-4 and TRBJ1-1; 7 nucleotides agree with TRBD1. The CDR3 totals 13 residues. CDR1 is MRHNA, CDR2 SNTAGT, per germline. The J segment lost 6 bases and the V segment lost 6 bases, leaving 7 bases of the junction unmatched.

V is TRBV28 and J is TRBJ1-2; 8 positions agree with TRBD1. The CDR3 has 14 residues. Germline lookup yields CDR1 MDHEN and CDR2 SYDVKM. V shed 5 bases and J 10 bases; nucleotides not matched to a gene: 12. CDR3 region: CASSPGTGSMDYTF. CDR3 DNA sequence: TGTGCCAGCAGTCCGGGGACAGGATCTATGGACTACACCTTC.

This chain joins TRBV5-1 and TRBJ1-3; 7 bases are a match to TRBD1. Trimming cost V 4 bases and J 0 bases; bases outside gene matches: 7. Looked up from germline, CDR1 is SGHRS and CDR2 is YFSETQ. The CDR3 totals 16 residues. The CDR3 sequence: CASSARDSNSGNTIYF. CDR3 sequence (DNA): TGCGCCAGCAGCGCCCGGGACAGCAACTCTGGAAACACCATATATTTT.

V is TRBV9 and J is TRBJ2-5; possibly TRBD1 for D (6 bases). Trimming removed 4 bases from V and 1 base from J, with 14 bases in between. CDR1 SGDLS and CDR2 YYNGEE come from the germline V gene. This CDR3 spans 15 amino acids. The CDR3 protein is CASSPHRDLQETQYF. The CDR3, as DNA: TGTGCCAGCAGCCCACACAGGGACCTCCAAGAGACCCAGTACTTC. Full variable domain (rest looked up from reference TRBV9 and TRBJ2-5): DSGVTQTPKHLITATGQRVTLRCSPRSGDLSVYWYQQSLDQGLQFLIQYYNGEERAKGNILERFSAQQFPDLHSELNLSSLELGDSALYFCASSPHRDLQETQYFGPGTRLLVL.

The chain carries TRBV15 and TRBJ2-1, with 11 bases aligning to TRBD2. The length of the CDR3 is 15 residues. Germline CDR1 LNHNV, CDR2 YYDKDF (reference sequence). V lost 8 bases and J lost 0; bases outside the gene matches: 3. CDR3 DNA: TGTGCCACCGTAGCGGGAGGGAGCTCCTACAATGAGCAGTTCTTC. Translating it yields CATVAGGSSYNEQFF.

This chain connects TRBV6-1 to TRBJ1-3; 7 bases fit TRBD1. The V gene's germline CDR1 is MNHNS and CDR2 SASEGT. J lost 0 bases, V lost 2 bases, and 7 bases had no gene match. CDR3 length: 17 amino acids. As DNA, the CDR3 is TGTGCCAGCAGTGAATGGGGGACAGCCAGCTCTGGAAACACCATATATTTT. It translates to CASSEWGTASSGNTIYF.

The J gene is TRBJ1-3, the V gene TRBV27, with 7 positions matching TRBD1. Looked up from germline, CDR1 is MNHEY and CDR2 is SMNVEV (reference sequence). J was trimmed by 7 bases and V by 1 base; bases with no gene match: 4. This CDR3 has 14 residues. The CDR3 here is CASSLYPGGNTIYF. The CDR3 DNA follows: TGTGCCAGCAGTTTATACCCAGGGGGGAACACCATATATTTT.